Only a few counts were recorded for the clone carrying this T cell receptor (beta chain). The target antigen is unknown. The source of the sample is a study of shared clonotypes between healthy human individuals. Study-wide findings and caveats: The donor pool, a small one, limited the genetic and exposure-history diversity represented.

The data were produced by immunoSEQ multiplex PCR, yet TCRdb's version contains in-frame clones alone and is incomplete. The table lists hundreds of thousands of clones, around 81% of them singletons. Germline-derived CDR1 and CDR2 are MNHEY and SMNVEV (reference sequence). This CDR3 comprises 16 residues. Trimming removed 0 bases at V and 0 bases at J, with 11 bases between. The donor cohort consisted entirely of Caucasian adults residing in Nashville, Tennessee. The chain is built from TRBV27 and TRBJ1-2; D not certain. Specimen: PBMCs. The TCR was taken from a woman in her thirties or forties in good health. Some clones in this sample may be carry-over from other donors' samples. The CDR3 DNA sequence: TGTGCCAGCAGTTTATCGTTCTCCCCCGCTAACTATGGCTACACCTTC. It codes for CASSLSFSPANYGYTF.